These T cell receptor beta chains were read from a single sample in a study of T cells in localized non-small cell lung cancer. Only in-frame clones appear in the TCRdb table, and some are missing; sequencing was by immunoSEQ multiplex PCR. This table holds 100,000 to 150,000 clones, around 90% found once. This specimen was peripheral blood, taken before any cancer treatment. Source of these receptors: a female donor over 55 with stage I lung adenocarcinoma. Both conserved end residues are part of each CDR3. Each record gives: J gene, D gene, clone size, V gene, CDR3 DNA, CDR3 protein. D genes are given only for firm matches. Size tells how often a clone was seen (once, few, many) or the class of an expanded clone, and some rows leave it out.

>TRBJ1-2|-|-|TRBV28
TGTGCCGCAATGACAGTCACAGAGGGCTACACCTTC
CAAMTVTEGYTF
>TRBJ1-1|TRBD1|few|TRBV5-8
TGTGCCAGCAGCTTGGTTACCAGGGGGTGGAACACTGAAGCTTTCTTT
CASSLVTRGWNTEAFF
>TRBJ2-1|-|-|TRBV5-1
TGCGCCAGTTCTGACGGGGGCTCCTACAATGAGCAGTTCTTC
CASSDGGSYNEQFF
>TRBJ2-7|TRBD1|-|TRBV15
TGTGCCACCAGCAGAGATTGGGACAGCTCCTACGAGCAGTACTTC
CATSRDWDSSYEQYF
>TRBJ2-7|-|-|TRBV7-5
TGTGCCAGAAGCTTAGCGAGGGGAAAACACGAGCAGTACTTC
CARSLARGKHEQYF
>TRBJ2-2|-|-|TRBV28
TGTGCCAGCAGTTACCCAGGCTCCAGTACTACCGGGGAGCTGTTTTTT
CASSYPGSSTTGELFF
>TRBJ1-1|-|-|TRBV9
TGTGCCAGCAGCCCCCCGATGTTGGGTGAAGCTTTCTTT
CASSPPMLGEAFF
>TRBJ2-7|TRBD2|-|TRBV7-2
TGTGCCAGCAGCTTAGTCGCTAGCGGATCCTACGAGCAGTACTTC
CASSLVASGSYEQYF
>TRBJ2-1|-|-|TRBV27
TGTGCCAGCAGTCGCCCCGGCGTATACAATGAGCAGTTCTTC
CASSRPGVYNEQFF
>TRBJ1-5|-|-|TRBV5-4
TGTGCCAGCAGCTTGGATGGAGGGACCCAGCATTTT
CASSLDGGTQHF
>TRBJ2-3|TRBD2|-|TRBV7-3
TGTGCCAGCAGCTCGTCCCGGCTAGCGGGCGCGGATACGCAGTATTTT
CASSSSRLAGADTQYF
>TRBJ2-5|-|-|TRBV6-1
TGTGCCAGCAGTTTAGCGGTAATCCAAGAGACCCAGTACTTC
CASSLAVIQETQYF
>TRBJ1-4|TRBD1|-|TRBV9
TGTGCCAGCAGAGGACAGGGAACTAATGAAAAACTGTTTTTT
CASRGQGTNEKLFF
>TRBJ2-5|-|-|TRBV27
TGTGCCAGCAGTTCATTGGAGACCCAGTACTTC
CASSSLETQYF
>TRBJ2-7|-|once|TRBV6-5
TGTGCCAGCAGACTTCGACGGATCTACGAGCAGTACTTC
CASRLRRIYEQYF
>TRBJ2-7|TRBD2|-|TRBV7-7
TGTGCTAGCAGCCCGACTAGCGGGAGTAACAACGAGCAGTACTTC
CASSPTSGSNNEQYF
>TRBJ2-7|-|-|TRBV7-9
TGTGCCAGCAGCTCCGTCTACGAGCAGTACTTC
CASSSVYEQYF
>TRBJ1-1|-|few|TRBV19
TGTGCCAGTACTTTAAGGGGTGAGAACACTGAAGCTTTCTTT
CASTLRGENTEAFF
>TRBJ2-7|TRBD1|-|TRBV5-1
TGCGCCAGCAGCTCAGGACAGGGAACCTACGAGCAGTACTTC
CASSSGQGTYEQYF
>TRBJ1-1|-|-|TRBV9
TGTGCCAGCAGCGTAGTCGGCCTGGGGGACACTGAAGCTTTCTTT
CASSVVGLGDTEAFF
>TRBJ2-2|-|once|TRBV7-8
TGTGCCAGCAGCTTAAGGGGGGAGCTGTTTTTT
CASSLRGELFF
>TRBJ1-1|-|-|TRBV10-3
TGTGCCATCAGTGACGGGGGCGGGGAAGCTTTCTTT
CAISDGGGEAFF
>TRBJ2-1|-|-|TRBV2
TGTGCCAGCAAAGCGCGACTCCTCTCCGATGAGCAGTTCTTC
CASKARLLSDEQFF
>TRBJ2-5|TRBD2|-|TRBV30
TGTGCCTGGAGTGATAGCGGGAGGGCCGGATGGACCCAGTACTTC
CAWSDSGRAGWTQYF
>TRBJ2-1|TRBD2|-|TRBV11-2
TGTGCCAGCAGCCTTGGGGCGGGAGGGCCTGTCTATGAGCAGTTCTTC
CASSLGAGGPVYEQFF
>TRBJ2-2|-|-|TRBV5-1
TGCGCCAGCAGCTCATCCAGGGGGGTATCCGGGGAGCTGTTTTTT
CASSSSRGVSGELFF
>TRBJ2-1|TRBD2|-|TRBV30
TGTGCCTGGAGTGGATCTAGCGGGTCTAGCTCCTACAATGAGCAGTTCTTC
CAWSGSSGSSSYNEQFF
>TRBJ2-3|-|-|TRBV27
TGTGCCAGCAGTTTATGGAGGCCTAGCACAGATACGCAGTATTTT
CASSLWRPSTDTQYF
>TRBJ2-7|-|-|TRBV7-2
TGTGCCAGCAGCACAGCTCAGGGCTACGAGCAGTACTTC
CASSTAQGYEQYF
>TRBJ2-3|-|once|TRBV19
TGTGCCAGTAACCCCGTAGGACGATTGGGCGCAGATACGCAGTATTTT
CASNPVGRLGADTQYF
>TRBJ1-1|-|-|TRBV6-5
TGTGCCAGCAGTTACAGTGACAGGTGGAACACTGAAGCTTTCTTT
CASSYSDRWNTEAFF
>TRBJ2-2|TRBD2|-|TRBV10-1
TGCGCCAGCAGTGGGACTAGCGGGAGGGTCAGTGCCGGGGAGCTGTTTTTT
CASSGTSGRVSAGELFF
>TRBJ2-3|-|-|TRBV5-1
TGCGCCAGCAGGCCAGGGGGCACAGATACGCAGTATTTT
CASRPGGTDTQYF
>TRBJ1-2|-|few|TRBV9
TGTGCCAGCAGCGGTCGGACGTTCTATGGCTACACCTTC
CASSGRTFYGYTF
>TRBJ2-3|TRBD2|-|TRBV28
TGTGCCAGCAGTGTCCTAGCGGAGCCTAGCACAGATACGCAGTATTTT
CASSVLAEPSTDTQYF
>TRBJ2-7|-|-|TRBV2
TGTGCCAGCAGTGAGAGGGAGACCTACGAGCAGTACTTC
CASSERETYEQYF
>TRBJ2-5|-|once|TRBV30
TGTGCCTGGAGTGTACAAGCAGGCTGGGAGACCCAGTACTTC
CAWSVQAGWETQYF
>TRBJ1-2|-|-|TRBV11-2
TGTGCCAGCAGCCCACTCGTACAAGGGTATGGCTACACCTTC
CASSPLVQGYGYTF
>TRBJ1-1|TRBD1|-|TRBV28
TGTGCCAGCAGTTTAGGGGGACAGGGCTATACTGAAGCTTTCTTT
CASSLGGQGYTEAFF
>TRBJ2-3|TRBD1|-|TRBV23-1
TGCGCCAGCAGTCAAAACAGGACAGGAATAGATACGCAGTATTTT
CASSQNRTGIDTQYF
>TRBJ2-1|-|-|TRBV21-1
TGTGCCAGCAGCAAAGCTTCGGACAGGTTCAATGAGCAGTTCTTC
CASSKASDRFNEQFF